Given below is one T cell receptor (beta chain) in context. The target of this receptor is not known. Base qualities are not provided; no much larger clone lies one nucleotide away. CDR1 MDHEN and CDR2 SYDVKM were looked up in the germline V gene. Trimming at the junction amounts to 8 bases on V and 12 bases on J, and the germline ends lie 17 bases apart. The CDR3 goes from the cysteine to the phenylalanine over 12 residues. CDR3 DNA only is kept here, 36 bases in frame from base 1. In the prospective study, participants were roughly 18 to 100 years old, resided in approximately 22 geographic areas of the United States, and were enrolled through a virtual design. To assign participants to cohorts, the prospective study relied on clinical history that participants themselves reported in a screening survey and a study questionnaire. For ImmuneRACE Cohort 3, a participant was defined as recovered based on two consecutive negative NP/OP PCR tests, clearance by a healthcare professional, or resolution of symptoms. In the prospective study, whole blood, serum and a nasopharyngeal or oropharyngeal swab were collected from each participant by mobile phlebotomists. Over a roughly two-month period, participants in the prospective study had the option of providing additional blood draws and questionnaires. Before DNA extraction, blood samples from the prospective study were shipped at room temperature or frozen.

These data belong to a study of blood T cell repertoires in COVID-19 (TCRdb year 2020). Regarding the research as a whole: Samples from collaborators originated in the United States, Italy and Spain and spanned both the acute and convalescent phases of COVID-19. Where available, HLA class I and class II types were taken from metadata supplied by the sample provider and were not determined by assay-based typing. The repertoires were released in a freely available public database intended as a resource for research on the immune response to SARS-CoV-2. Deeply sampled blood TCRbeta repertoires from subjects exposed to, actively infected with, or recovered from COVID-19 were included in the dataset. The samples were drawn from two sources: the first 160 participants of the ongoing ImmuneRACE study, and fewer than 1,500 subjects contributed by 6 global collaborators. Nearly every sample came with metadata listing a de-identified subject ID, COVID-19 status, age in years and sex. The prospective study material was composed of cDNA or gDNA derived from T cells, B-cell-depleted T cells, or PBMCs. Points the paper makes about the study in general: Clinical and demographic metadata were provided uncurated, with the amount varying by source and participant.

TCRbeta CDR3 regions were amplified from genomic DNA using the immunoSEQ Assay, a bias-controlled multiplex PCR. As for how the authors treated the data: Nucleated cell counts per sample were estimated from amplification of reference gene primers within the assay. To quantify the absolute abundance of each unique TCRbeta CDR3 rearrangement, sequence reads were collapsed and filtered. For each sample, productive Simpson clonality was calculated as the square root of Simpson's diversity index over productive rearrangements. TCRdb mirrors the immuneACCESS table, restricted to in-frame sequences. Some clones are absent from its copies; in checked studies, under half trace to an unresolved V gene, and the reason for the others is unknown. V, J and clone size derive from that table, while D and trimming were established from the DNA sequence. Within this sample are about 230,000 clones, with about 90% of them counted one time only. About a tenth of the sample rests with the top ten.

The rearranged segments are TRBV28 and TRBJ2-1, with no D gene named confidently. The specimen was PBMCs or T cells enriched from blood (not recorded which). This clonotype originated in a man aged 25 to 40 who had recovered from COVID-19. The sequenced DNA: TGTGCCAGCTTAACTCCCCCTTTTGGGCAGTTCTTC. This sequence encodes CASLTPPFGQFF.